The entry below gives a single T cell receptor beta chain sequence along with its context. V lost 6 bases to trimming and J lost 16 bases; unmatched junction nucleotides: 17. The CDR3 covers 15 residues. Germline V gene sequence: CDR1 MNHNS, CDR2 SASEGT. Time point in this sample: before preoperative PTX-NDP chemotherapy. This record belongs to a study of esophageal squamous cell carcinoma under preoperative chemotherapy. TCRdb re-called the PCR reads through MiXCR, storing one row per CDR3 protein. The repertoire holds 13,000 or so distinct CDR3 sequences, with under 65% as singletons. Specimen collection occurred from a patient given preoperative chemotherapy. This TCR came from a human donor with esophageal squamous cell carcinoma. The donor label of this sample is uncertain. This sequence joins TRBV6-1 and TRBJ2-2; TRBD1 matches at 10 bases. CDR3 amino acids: CASSRQGAYTDTQFF. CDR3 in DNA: TGTGCCAGCAGCAGACAGGGGGCATACACAGATACGCAGTTTTTT.